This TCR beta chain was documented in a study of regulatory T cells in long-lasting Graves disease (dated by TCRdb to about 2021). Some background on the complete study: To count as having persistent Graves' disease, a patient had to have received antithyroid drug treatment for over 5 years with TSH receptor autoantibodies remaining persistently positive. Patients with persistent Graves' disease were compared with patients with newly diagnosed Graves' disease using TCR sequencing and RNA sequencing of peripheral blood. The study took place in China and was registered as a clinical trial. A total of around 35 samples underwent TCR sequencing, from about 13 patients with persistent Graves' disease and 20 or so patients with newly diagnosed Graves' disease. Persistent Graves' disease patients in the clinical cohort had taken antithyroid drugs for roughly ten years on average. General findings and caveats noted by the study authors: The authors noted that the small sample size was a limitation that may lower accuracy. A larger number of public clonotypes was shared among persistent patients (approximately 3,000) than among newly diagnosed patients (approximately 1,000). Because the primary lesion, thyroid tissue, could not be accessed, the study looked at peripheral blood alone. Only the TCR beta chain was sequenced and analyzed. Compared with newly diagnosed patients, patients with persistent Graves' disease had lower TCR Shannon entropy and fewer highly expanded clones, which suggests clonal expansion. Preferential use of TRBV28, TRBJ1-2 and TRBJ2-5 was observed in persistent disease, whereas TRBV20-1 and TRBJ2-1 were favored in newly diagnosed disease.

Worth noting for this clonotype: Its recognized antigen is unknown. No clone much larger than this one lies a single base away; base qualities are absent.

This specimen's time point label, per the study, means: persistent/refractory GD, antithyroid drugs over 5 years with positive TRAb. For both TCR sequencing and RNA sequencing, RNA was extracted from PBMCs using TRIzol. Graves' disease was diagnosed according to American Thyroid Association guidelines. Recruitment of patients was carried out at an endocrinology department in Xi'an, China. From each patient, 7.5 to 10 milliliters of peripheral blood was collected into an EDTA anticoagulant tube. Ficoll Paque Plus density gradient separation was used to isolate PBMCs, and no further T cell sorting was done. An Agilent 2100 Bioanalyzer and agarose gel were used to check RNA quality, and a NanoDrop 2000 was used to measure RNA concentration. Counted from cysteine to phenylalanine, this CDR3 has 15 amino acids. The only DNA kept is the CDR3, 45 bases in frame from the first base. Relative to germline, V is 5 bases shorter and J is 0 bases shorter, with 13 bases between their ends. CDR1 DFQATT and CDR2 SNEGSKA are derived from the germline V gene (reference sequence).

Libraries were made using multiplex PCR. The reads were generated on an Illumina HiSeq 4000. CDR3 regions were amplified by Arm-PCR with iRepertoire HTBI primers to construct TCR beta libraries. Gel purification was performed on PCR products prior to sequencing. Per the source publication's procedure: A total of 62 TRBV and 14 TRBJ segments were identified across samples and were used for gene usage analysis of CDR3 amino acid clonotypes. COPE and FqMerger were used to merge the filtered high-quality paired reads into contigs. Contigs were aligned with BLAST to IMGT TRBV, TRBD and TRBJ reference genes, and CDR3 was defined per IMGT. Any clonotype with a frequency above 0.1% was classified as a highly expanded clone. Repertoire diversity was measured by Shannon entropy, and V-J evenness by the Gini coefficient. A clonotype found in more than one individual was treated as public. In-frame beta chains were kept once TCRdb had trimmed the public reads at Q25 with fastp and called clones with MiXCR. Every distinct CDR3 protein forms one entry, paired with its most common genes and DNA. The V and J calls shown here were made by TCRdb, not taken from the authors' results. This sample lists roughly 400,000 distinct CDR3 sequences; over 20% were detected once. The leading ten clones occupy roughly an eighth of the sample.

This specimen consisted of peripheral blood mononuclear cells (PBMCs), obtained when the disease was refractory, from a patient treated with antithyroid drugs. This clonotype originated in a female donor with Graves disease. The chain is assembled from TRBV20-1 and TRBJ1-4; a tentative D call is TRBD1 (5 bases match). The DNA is TGCAGTGCTTGGGGCGTGGGGGCAACTAATGAAAAACTGTTTTTT. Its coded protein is CSAWGVGATNEKLFF.